Listed here are 5 T cell receptor beta chains from one sample, sequenced in a study of Graves' ophthalmopathy and Graves' hyperthyroidism. Beta-chain TCR CDR3 regions were amplified from RNA transcripts. Investigators did first-round RT-PCR with HTBI primers, then second-round multiplex PCR. TCRdb re-called the multiplex PCR reads with MiXCR, one entry per CDR3 protein. The sample carries about 1.2 million distinct CDR3 sequences, around a third recorded once. The material sequenced was peripheral blood or thyroid tissue (not recorded which). The receptor set was obtained from an adult man with Graves' hyperthyroidism.

This clonotype was recorded many times. This sequence joins TRBV7-8 and TRBJ1-5; 7 nucleotides line up with TRBD1. The CDR3 has 15 residues. V lost 5 bases, J lost 3 bases, and 7 bases stayed unmatched. The V gene's germline CDR1 is SGHVS and CDR2 FQNEAQ. As DNA, the CDR3 is TGTGCCAGCAGCCCCCGGGACAGATTCAATCAGCCCCAGCATTTT. Translating gives CASSPRDRFNQPQHF.

This clonotype was seen ten or more times. The rearrangement joins TRBV2 to TRBJ1-5; D is perhaps TRBD1 (5 bases). From germline, CDR1 is SNHLY and CDR2 FYNNEI. Between the trimmed V and J ends, which lost 4 bases and 7 bases, there was a span of 11 bases. The CDR3 is 13 amino acids. The CDR3 is CASSVGGIQPQHF. CDR3 nucleotides: TGTGCCAGCAGTGTTGGGGGGATCCAGCCCCAGCATTTT.

The chain employs TRBV9 and TRBJ2-5; 10 bases align to TRBD2. With 4 bases clipped from V and 4 bases from J, the junction kept 7 bases outside the gene matches. This CDR3 has 15 amino acids. Germline CDR1 is SGDLS and CDR2 is YYNGEE. The CDR3 nucleotides read TGTGCCAGCAGCCCTAGAAGCGGGGGGGGAGAGACCCAGTACTTC. Translated: CASSPRSGGGETQYF.

The V call is TRBV7-9, the J call TRBJ2-7, with 13 bases lining up with TRBD2. With V trimmed by 10 bases and J by 0 bases, 6 bases remained unmatched. Per germline, CDR1 SEHNR and CDR2 FQNEAQ (reference sequence). The CDR3 is 15 residues long. CDR3 protein: CATSWTSGSSYEQYF. The CDR3 nucleotides are TGTGCCACCAGTTGGACTAGCGGGAGCTCCTACGAGCAGTACTTC.

Comment on this clonotype: Given a much more abundant clone one base away, this may be a read error. This rearrangement joins TRBV10-3 to TRBJ2-7; D is perhaps TRBD1 or TRBD2 (6 bases each). Trimming took off 6 bases at V and 2 bases at J, with 14 bases between the two ends. From germline, CDR1 is ENHRY and CDR2 SYGVKD. The CDR3 sequence is 14 residues long. In DNA, the CDR3 is TGTGCCATCAGGACGGGGGCAGGGGCCTACGAGCAGTACTTC. Amino acid sequence: CAIRTGAGAYEQYF.